This record covers a single T cell receptor beta chain. Its cognate antigen is unknown. Measured with immunoSEQ multiplex PCR; TCRdb has only the in-frame clones, and not every one. The sample contains fewer than 150,000 clones, about 91% of which appear only once. Thawed PBMCs were FACS-sorted into unstimulated CD4+CD25+CD127- regulatory T cells, CD4+CD25- non-regulatory cells, CD4 and CD8 cells. This record belongs to a study of Tregs in tolerant kidney transplant recipients. The study, taken as a whole, reports: Few patients were studied, so findings need validation in larger groups.

The CDR3 spans 17 residues. V dropped 2 bases and J dropped 8; count of bases not matched to a gene: 8. Germline V gene sequence: CDR1 LNHNV, CDR2 YYDKDF (reference sequence). The chain combines TRBV15 with TRBJ2-1; 14 bases are a match to TRBD2. The sequencing sample was made of CD4+ T cells from blood. The receptor comes from a human donor in good health. The CDR3 nucleotides are TGTGCCACCAGCAGATCCGGACTAGCGGGAGGCTTGGATGAGCAGTTCTTC. Its protein product is CATSRSGLAGGLDEQFF.